These T cell receptor beta chains were read from a single sample in a study of OX40 agonist ivuxolimab in advanced cancers. Repertoires were generated with immunoSEQ multiplex PCR, while TCRdb's copy carries only in-frame clones and drops some. The sample contains about 60,000 clones, 80% to 85% of which appear only once. The sequenced sample was CD4+ or CD8+ T cells sorted from blood, obtained in a trial of the OX40 agonist ivuxolimab. The receptors were gathered from an adult with an advanced solid tumor such as melanoma, head and neck, liver or kidney cancer. The conserved cysteine and the conserved F or W are not part of the CDR3 here. Each record gives: J gene, V gene, CDR3 length, CDR3 protein.

j_call: TRBJ2-5; v_call: TRBV10-1; cdr3_length: 10; cdr3_aa: ASSHELETQY
j_call: TRBJ2-7; v_call: TRBV29-1; cdr3_length: 12; cdr3_aa: SVRDTGGSGEQY
j_call: TRBJ1-5; v_call: TRBV18; cdr3_length: 12; cdr3_aa: ASSEQGSNQPQH
j_call: TRBJ1-2; v_call: TRBV30; cdr3_length: 10; cdr3_aa: AWTGGRHGYT
j_call: TRBJ2-2; v_call: TRBV5-1; cdr3_length: 14; cdr3_aa: ASSLRTGGLPGELF
j_call: TRBJ1-5; v_call: TRBV28; cdr3_length: 11; cdr3_aa: ASSGGGVLPQH
j_call: TRBJ2-3; v_call: TRBV15; cdr3_length: 12; cdr3_aa: ATSSMEGLDTQY
j_call: TRBJ1-5; v_call: TRBV4-2; cdr3_length: 12; cdr3_aa: ASSRKTDNQPQH
j_call: TRBJ1-1; v_call: TRBV9; cdr3_length: 12; cdr3_aa: ASSVVTGDTEAF
j_call: TRBJ2-2; v_call: TRBV2; cdr3_length: 14; cdr3_aa: ASSGPGGTNTGELF
j_call: TRBJ2-7; v_call: TRBV27; cdr3_length: 13; cdr3_aa: ASSLIAGGLGEQY
j_call: TRBJ1-4; v_call: TRBV5-1; cdr3_length: 12; cdr3_aa: ASSPDRENEKLF
j_call: TRBJ2-3; v_call: TRBV20-1; cdr3_length: 9; cdr3_aa: SARVGDTQY
j_call: TRBJ2-3; v_call: TRBV6-4; cdr3_length: 13; cdr3_aa: ASSPGDLSTDTQY
j_call: TRBJ1-5; v_call: TRBV19; cdr3_length: 12; cdr3_aa: ASSTTGGNQPQH
j_call: TRBJ2-2; v_call: TRBV5-1; cdr3_length: 15; cdr3_aa: ASSLQGAALATGELF
j_call: TRBJ2-3; v_call: TRBV11-3; cdr3_length: 10; cdr3_aa: ASSLVADTQY
j_call: TRBJ2-2; v_call: TRBV6-1; cdr3_length: 12; cdr3_aa: AARTSGNTGELF